One and the same sample provided the 5 T cell receptor beta chains below, sequenced in a study of T-cell memory formation after mild COVID-19. Each CDR3 protein gets one entry after TCRdb re-called the 5' RACE reads with MiXCR. This sample has about 160,000 distinct CDR3 sequences, with roughly 30% found just once. The sequencing input was PBMCs or a T cell subset sorted from them (not recorded which). The receptors derive from an adult woman who had mild COVID-19 (a few samples of this study predate the infection). Cell type and time point are not known.

J is TRBJ1-1 and V is TRBV29-1; tentatively, D is TRBD1 (5 bases). Germline lookup yields CDR1 SQVTM and CDR2 ANQGSEA. CDR3 size: 14 residues. Trimming removed 5 bases from V and 6 bases from J, with 19 bases in between. The CDR3 spells CSVPVQGGLPEAFF. The CDR3 DNA sequence: TGCAGCGTTCCCGTGCAGGGTGGGTTGCCTGAAGCTTTCTTT.

The chain has TRBV6-6 and TRBJ1-6, with TRBD1 matching over 10 bases. Looked up from germline, CDR1 is MNHNY and CDR2 is SVGAGI (reference sequence). The CDR3 is 17 amino acids. The V gene end was trimmed by 0 bases and the J gene end by 5 bases; junction bases not matched to a gene: 4. This CDR3 reads CASSYSIGTGDNSPLHF. Written as DNA, the CDR3 is TGTGCCAGCAGTTACTCGATTGGGACAGGGGATAATTCACCCCTCCACTTT.

The V call is TRBV20-1, the J call TRBJ2-2; D may be TRBD1 (5 bases). This CDR3 is 13 amino acids long. Germline V CDR1 and CDR2: DFQATT, SNEGSKA (reference sequence). V gave up 0 bases and J gave up 6 bases, with 8 bases separating them. CDR3 DNA sequence: TGCAGTGCTAGAGACGCAGGGTCCGGGGAGCTGTTTTTT. Protein sequence: CSARDAGSGELFF.

There are a few counts of this clonotype. The V gene is TRBV29-1, the J gene TRBJ2-2, with a tentative D call TRBD2 (5 bases). CDR3 length: 14 amino acids. Trimming left V 4 bases short and J 1 base short, with 10 bases between. The germline gives CDR1 SQVTM, CDR2 ANQGSEA. The CDR3 nucleotides read TGCAGCGTTGGAGGGCTAGAGAACACCGGGGAGCTGTTTTTT. This gives the protein CSVGGLENTGELFF.

The table lists this clonotype with a few counts. The J gene is TRBJ2-7, the V gene TRBV15, with D unresolved. Trimming shortened V by 6 bases and J by 1 base, and 10 bases separated the two germline ends. The CDR3 is 13 amino acids. Germline V gene data show CDR1 as LNHNV and CDR2 as YYDKDF (reference sequence). As DNA, the CDR3 is TGTGCCACCAGACTTTCCCCTTCCTACGAGCAGTACTTC. This codes for CATRLSPSYEQYF.